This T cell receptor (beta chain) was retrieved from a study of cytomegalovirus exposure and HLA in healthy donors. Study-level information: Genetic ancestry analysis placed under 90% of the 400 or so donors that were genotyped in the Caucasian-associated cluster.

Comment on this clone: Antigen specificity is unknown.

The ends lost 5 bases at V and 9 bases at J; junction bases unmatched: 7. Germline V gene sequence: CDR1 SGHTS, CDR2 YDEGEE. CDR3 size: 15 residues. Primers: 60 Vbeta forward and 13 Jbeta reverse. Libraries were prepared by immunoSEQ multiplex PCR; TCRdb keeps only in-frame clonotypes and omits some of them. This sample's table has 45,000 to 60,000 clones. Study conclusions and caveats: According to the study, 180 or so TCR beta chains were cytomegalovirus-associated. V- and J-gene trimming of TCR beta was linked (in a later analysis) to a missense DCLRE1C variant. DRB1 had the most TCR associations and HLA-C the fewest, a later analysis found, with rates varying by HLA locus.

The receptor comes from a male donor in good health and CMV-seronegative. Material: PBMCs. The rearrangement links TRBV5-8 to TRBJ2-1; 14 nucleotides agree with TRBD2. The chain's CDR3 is CASSRVTSGRGEQFF. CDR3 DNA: TGTGCCAGCAGTCGGGTGACTAGCGGGAGGGGTGAGCAGTTCTTC.